These 2 T cell receptor beta chains were all obtained from the same sample, sequenced in a study of blood T cells in healthy people across ages. It was with a sample-barcoded 5' primer and a J-beta primer mix that a second PCR of about 6 to 12 cycles was run. TCRdb fed the 5' RACE reads into MiXCR, producing one record per CDR3 protein. The sample holds about a million distinct CDR3 sequences; 30% to 40% are singletons and the top ten take about an eighth. Sequences were obtained from blood. These receptors were taken from a man aged 18-30 years in good health.

The chain recombines TRBV5-6 with TRBJ1-2; D is undetermined. The CDR3 has 13 residues. Germline CDR1 reads SGHDT; CDR2 reads YYEEEE. V lost 4 bases and J 8 bases, leaving 15 bases between the germline ends. CDR3 nucleotides: TGTGCCAGCAGCGGGAAAGGTATTTCAGGCTACACCTTC. Protein sequence: CASSGKGISGYTF. Looking up the rest from reference TRBV5-6 and TRBJ1-2 gives the full variable domain: DAGVTQSPTHLIKTRGQQVTLRCSPKSGHDTVSWYQQALGQGPQFIFQYYEEEERQRGNFPDRFSGHQFPNYSSELNVNALLLGDSALYLCASSGKGISGYTFGSGTRLTVV.

Only a few counts were recorded for this clonotype. This rearrangement joins TRBV29-1 to TRBJ2-7, with 9 positions matching TRBD1. Germline assignment: CDR1 SQVTM and CDR2 ANQGSEA. V shed 6 bases and J 7 bases; nucleotides not matched to a gene: 7. This CDR3 contains 12 residues. Here the CDR3 DNA reads TGCAGCGTAGGGGACAGGGCGGGAGAGCAGTACTTC. It encodes CSVGDRAGEQYF.